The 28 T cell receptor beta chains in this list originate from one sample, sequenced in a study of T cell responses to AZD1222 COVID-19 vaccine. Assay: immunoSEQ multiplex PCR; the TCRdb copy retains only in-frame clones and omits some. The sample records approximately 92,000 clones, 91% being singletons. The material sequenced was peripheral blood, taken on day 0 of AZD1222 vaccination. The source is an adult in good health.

CDR3 loop: CASSQEIISNYGYTF. The CDR3 DNA reads TGCGCCAGCAGCCAAGAGATCATTTCTAACTATGGCTACACCTTC. The chain couples TRBV4-1 to TRBJ1-2; D gene unclear. Looked up from germline, CDR1 is MGHRA and CDR2 is YSYEKL. The CDR3 covers 15 residues. V was shortened by 0 bases and J by 0 bases, with 8 bases between the two germline ends.

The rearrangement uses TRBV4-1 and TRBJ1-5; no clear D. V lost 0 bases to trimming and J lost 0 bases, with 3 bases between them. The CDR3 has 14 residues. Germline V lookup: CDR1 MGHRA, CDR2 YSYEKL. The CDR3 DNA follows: TGCGCCAGCAGCCAAGACTTTAGCAATCAGCCCCAGCATTTT. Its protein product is CASSQDFSNQPQHF.

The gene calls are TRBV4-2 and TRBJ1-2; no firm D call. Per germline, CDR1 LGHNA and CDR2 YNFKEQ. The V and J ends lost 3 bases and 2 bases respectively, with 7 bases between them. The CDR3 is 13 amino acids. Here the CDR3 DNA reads TGTGCCAGCAGCCAGCGACTGAACTATGGCTACACCTTC. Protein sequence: CASSQRLNYGYTF.

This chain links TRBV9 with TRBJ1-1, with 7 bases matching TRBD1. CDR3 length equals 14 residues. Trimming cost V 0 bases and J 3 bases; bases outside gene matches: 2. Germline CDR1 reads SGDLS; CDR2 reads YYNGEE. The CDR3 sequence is CASSVARGHTEAFF. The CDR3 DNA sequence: TGTGCCAGCAGCGTAGCAAGGGGGCACACTGAAGCTTTCTTT.

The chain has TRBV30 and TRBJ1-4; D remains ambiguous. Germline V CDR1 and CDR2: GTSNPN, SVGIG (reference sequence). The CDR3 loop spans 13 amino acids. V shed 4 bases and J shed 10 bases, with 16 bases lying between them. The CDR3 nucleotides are TGTGCCTGGAACGCGGGGAGTGCGGGAAAACTGTTTTTT. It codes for CAWNAGSAGKLFF.

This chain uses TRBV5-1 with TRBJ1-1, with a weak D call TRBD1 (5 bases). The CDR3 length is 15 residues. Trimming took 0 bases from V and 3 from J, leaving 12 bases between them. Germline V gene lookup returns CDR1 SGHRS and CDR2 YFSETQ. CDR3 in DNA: TGCGCCAGCAGCTTGGGTCCAGGAGGGGACACTGAAGCTTTCTTT. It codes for CASSLGPGGDTEAFF.

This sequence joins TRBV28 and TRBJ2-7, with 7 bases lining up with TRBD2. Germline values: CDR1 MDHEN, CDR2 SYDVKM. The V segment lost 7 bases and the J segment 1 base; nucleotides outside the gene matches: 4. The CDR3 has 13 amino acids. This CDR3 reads CASKGGPSYEQYF. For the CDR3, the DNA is TGTGCCAGCAAGGGAGGGCCTTCCTACGAGCAGTACTTC.

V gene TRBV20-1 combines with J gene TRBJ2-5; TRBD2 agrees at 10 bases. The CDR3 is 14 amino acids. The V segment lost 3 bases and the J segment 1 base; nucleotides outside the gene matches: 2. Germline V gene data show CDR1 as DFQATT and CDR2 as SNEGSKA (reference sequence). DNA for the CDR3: TGCAGTGCTAGTAGCGGGGGGTTCCAAGAGACCCAGTACTTC. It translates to CSASSGGFQETQYF.

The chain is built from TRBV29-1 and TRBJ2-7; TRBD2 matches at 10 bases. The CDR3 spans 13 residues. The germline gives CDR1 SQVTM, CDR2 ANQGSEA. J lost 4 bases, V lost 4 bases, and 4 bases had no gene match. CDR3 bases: TGCAGCGTTGCCCAGCGGGAGGGGTACGAGCAGTACTTC. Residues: CSVAQREGYEQYF.

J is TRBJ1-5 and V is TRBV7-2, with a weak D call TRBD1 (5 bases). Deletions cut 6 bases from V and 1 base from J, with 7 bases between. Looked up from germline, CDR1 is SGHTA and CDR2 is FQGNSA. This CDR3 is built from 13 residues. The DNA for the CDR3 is TGTGCCAGCAGGAGGACAAGCAATCAGCCCCAGCATTTT. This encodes CASRRTSNQPQHF.

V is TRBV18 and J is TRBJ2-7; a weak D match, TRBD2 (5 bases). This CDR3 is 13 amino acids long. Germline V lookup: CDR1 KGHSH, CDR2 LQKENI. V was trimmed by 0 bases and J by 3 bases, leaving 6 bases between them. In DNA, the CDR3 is TGTGCCAGCTCACCACCTACTAGCTACGAGCAGTACTTC. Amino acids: CASSPPTSYEQYF.

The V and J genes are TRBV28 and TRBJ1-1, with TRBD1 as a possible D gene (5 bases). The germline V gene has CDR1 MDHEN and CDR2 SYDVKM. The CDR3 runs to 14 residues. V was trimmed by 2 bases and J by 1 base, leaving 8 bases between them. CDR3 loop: CASSLDRSNTEAFF. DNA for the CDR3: TGTGCCAGCAGTTTAGACAGATCGAACACTGAAGCTTTCTTT.

The CDR3 nucleotides read TGTGCCAGTAGTCTAAGGGGCTTTTCCTACGAGCAGTACTTC. Protein sequence: CASSLRGFSYEQYF. The chain links TRBV19 to TRBJ2-7; D might be TRBD1 (5 bases). Germline CDR1 is LNHDA and CDR2 is SQIVND (reference sequence). CDR3 length: 14 residues. Deletions cut 5 bases from V and 1 base from J, with 12 bases between.

This CDR3 reads CASSLAGQGEKLFF. DNA for the CDR3: TGTGCCAGCAGCTTAGCGGGACAGGGGGAAAAACTGTTTTTT. The J gene is TRBJ1-4, the V gene TRBV7-8; TRBD1 matches 10 bases. Germline assignment: CDR1 SGHVS and CDR2 FQNEAQ. This CDR3 comprises 14 residues. The J segment lost 8 bases and the V segment lost 0 bases, leaving 0 bases of the junction unmatched.

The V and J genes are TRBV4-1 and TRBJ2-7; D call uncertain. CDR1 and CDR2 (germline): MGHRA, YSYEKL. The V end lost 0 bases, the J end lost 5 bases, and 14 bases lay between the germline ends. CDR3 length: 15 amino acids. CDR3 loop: CASSQEVLLVNEQYF. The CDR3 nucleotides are TGCGCCAGCAGCCAAGAAGTCCTACTGGTAAACGAGCAGTACTTC.

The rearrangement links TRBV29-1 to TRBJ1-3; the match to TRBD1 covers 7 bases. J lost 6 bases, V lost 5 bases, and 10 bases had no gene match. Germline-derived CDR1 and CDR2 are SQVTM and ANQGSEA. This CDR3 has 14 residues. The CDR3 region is CSVTPLEGANTIYF. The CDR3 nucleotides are TGCAGCGTTACCCCACTGGAGGGGGCAAACACCATATATTTT. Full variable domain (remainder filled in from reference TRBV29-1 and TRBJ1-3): SAVISQKPSRDICQRGTSLTIQCQVDSQVTMMFWYRQQPGQSLTLIATANQGSEATYESGFVIDKFPISRPNLTFSTLTVSNMSPEDSSIYLCSVTPLEGANTIYFGEGSWLTVV.

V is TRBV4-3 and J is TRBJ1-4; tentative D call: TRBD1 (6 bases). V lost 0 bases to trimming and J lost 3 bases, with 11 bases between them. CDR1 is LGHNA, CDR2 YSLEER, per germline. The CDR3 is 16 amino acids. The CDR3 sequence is CASSQDPQGPNEKLFF. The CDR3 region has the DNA TGCGCCAGCAGCCAAGATCCACAGGGTCCTAATGAAAAACTGTTTTTT.

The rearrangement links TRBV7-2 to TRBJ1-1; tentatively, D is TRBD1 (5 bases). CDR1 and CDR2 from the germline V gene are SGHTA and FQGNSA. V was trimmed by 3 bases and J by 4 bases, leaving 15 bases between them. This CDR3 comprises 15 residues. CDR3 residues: CASSFSGGMGTEAFF. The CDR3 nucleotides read TGTGCCAGCAGCTTTTCGGGGGGAATGGGCACTGAAGCTTTCTTT.

The CDR3: CASSSTGTKGTEAFF. The CDR3 coding sequence is TGTGCCAGCAGTTCTACCGGGACGAAAGGGACTGAAGCTTTCTTT. This chain links TRBV28 with TRBJ1-1, with a tentative D call TRBD1 (5 bases). Germline V gene sequence: CDR1 MDHEN, CDR2 SYDVKM. The germline V and J ends were trimmed by 4 bases and 5 bases, with 17 bases remaining between them. The CDR3 runs 15 residues.

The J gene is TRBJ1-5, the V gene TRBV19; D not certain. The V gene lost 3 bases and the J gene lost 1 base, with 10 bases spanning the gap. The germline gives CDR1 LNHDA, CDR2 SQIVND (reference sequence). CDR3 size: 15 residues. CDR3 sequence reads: CASSMVGGSNQPQHF. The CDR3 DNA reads TGTGCCAGTAGTATGGTGGGCGGCAGCAATCAGCCCCAGCATTTT.

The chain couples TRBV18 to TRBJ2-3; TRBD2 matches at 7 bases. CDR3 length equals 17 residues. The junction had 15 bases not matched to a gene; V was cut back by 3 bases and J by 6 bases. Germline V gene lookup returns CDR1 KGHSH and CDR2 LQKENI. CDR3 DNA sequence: TGTGCCAGCTCACCGCTAAGACCCGGGACTACCGGGGATACGCAGTATTTT. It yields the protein CASSPLRPGTTGDTQYF.

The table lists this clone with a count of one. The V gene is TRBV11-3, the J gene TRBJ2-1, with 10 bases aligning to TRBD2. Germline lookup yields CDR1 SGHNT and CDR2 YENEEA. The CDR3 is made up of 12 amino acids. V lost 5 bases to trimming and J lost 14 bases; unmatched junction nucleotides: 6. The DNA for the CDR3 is TGTGCCAGCAGCGACGGGACTAGCGAGGAGTTCTTC. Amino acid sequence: CASSDGTSEEFF.

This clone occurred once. This chain's CDR3 is CASSAPPGAGSPLHF. In DNA, the CDR3 is TGTGCCAGCAGTGCGCCCCCGGGGGCGGGATCACCCCTCCACTTT. V is TRBV27 and J is TRBJ1-6; tentative D call: TRBD1 (6 bases). Per the germline V gene, CDR1 is MNHEY and CDR2 is SMNVEV (reference sequence). V was pared by 5 bases and J by 10 bases, with 18 bases between. The CDR3 runs to 15 residues.

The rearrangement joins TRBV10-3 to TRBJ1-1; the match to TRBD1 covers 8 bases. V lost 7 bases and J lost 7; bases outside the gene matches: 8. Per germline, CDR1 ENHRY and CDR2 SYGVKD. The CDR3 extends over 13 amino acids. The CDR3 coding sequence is TGTGCCATCAATGACCTACAGGGGGTTGAAGCTTTCTTT. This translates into CAINDLQGVEAFF.

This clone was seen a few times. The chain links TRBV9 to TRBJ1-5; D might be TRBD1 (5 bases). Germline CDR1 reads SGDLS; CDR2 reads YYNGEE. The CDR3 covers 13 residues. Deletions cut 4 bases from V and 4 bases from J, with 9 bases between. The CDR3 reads CASSRDWNQPQHF. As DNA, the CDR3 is TGTGCCAGCAGCCGGGACTGGAATCAGCCCCAGCATTTT. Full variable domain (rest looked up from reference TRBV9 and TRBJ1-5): DSGVTQTPKHLITATGQRVTLRCSPRSGDLSVYWYQQSLDQGLQFLIQYYNGEERAKGNILERFSAQQFPDLHSELNLSSLELGDSALYFCASSRDWNQPQHFGDGTRLSIL.

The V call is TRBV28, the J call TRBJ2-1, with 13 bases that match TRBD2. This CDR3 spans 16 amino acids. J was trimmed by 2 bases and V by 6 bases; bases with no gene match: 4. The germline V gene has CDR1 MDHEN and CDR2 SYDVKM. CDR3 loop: CASSPGTSGTYNEQFF. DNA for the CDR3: TGTGCCAGCAGCCCTGGGACTAGCGGGACCTACAATGAGCAGTTCTTC.

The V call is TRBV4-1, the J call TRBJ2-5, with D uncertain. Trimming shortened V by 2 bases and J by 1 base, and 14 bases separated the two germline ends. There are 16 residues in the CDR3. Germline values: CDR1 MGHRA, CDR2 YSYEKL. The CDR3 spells CASSQNPGRLQETQYF. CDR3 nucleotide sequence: TGCGCCAGCAGCCAAAACCCCGGACGGCTCCAAGAGACCCAGTACTTC.

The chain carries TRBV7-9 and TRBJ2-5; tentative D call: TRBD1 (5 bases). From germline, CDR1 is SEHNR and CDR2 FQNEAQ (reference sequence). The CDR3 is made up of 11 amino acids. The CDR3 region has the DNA TGTGGGGTGACAGCACAAGAGACCCAGTACTTC. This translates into CGVTAQETQYF. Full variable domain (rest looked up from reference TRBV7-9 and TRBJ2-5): DTGVSQNPRHKITKRGQNVTFRCDPISEHNRLYWYRQTLGQGPEFLTYFQNEAQLEKSRLLSDRFSAERPKGSFSTLEIQRTEQGDSAMYLCGVTAQETQYFGPGTRLLVL.